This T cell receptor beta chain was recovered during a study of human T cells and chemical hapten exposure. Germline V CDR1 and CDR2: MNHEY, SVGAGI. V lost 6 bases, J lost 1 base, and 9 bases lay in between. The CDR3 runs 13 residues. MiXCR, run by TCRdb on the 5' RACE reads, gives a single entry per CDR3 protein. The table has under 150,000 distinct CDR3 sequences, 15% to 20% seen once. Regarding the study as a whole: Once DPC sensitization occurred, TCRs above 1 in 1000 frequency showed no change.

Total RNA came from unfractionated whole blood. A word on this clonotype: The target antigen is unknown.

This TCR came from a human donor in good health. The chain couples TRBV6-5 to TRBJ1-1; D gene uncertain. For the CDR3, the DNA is TGTGCCAGCAGATTACCGGGGAACACTGAAGCTTTCTTT. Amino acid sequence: CASRLPGNTEAFF.